The 18 T cell receptor beta chains listed next were all sequenced from one sample in a study of blood T cell repertoires in COVID-19. Produced via immunoSEQ multiplex PCR; TCRdb's table is partial and in-frame only. The profile shows over 120,000 clones, about four fifths of them singletons. The specimen sequenced was peripheral blood. The receptors shown here come from a human donor in a cohort sampled during active COVID-19.

The chain combines TRBV19 with TRBJ1-4, with D possibly TRBD1 on 5 matching bases. Per germline, CDR1 LNHDA and CDR2 SQIVND (reference sequence). V was shortened by 4 bases and J by 5 bases, with 14 bases between the two germline ends. The CDR3 contains 15 residues. The CDR3 loop is CASSSPGRSNEKLFF. CDR3 DNA: TGTGCCAGTAGTAGTCCAGGGCGATCAAATGAAAAACTGTTTTTT.

This rearrangement joins TRBV28 to TRBJ1-5, with D possibly matching TRBD1 (5 bases). CDR3 length: 15 amino acids. Germline V lookup: CDR1 MDHEN, CDR2 SYDVKM. V was cut by 4 bases and J by 4 bases, with 14 bases left in between. This CDR3 is CASSSPDTVNQPQHF. The CDR3 DNA reads as TGTGCCAGCAGTTCTCCGGACACGGTAAATCAGCCCCAGCATTTT.

CDR3 DNA: TGTGCCAGTAGTATAGGGGGAGGGTCTGGGGCCAACGTCCTGACTTTC. Translating gives CASSIGGGSGANVLTF. The rearrangement joins TRBV19 to TRBJ2-6; the match to TRBD2 covers 7 bases. V gave up 1 base and J gave up 1 base; unmatched junction bases: 1. The CDR3 contains 16 residues. CDR1 and CDR2 (germline): LNHDA, SQIVND (reference sequence).

J is TRBJ2-1 and V is TRBV7-2; maybe TRBD2 (5 bases). The V and J ends lost 1 base and 2 bases respectively, with 9 bases between them. The CDR3 has 15 amino acids. CDR1 and CDR2 from the germline V gene are SGHTA and FQGNSA. CDR3 sequence: CASSLEDFTYNEQFF. The DNA for the CDR3 is TGTGCCAGCAGCTTAGAGGACTTCACCTACAATGAGCAGTTCTTC.

The CDR3 is CASSPGLAVNTGELFF. The CDR3 coding sequence is TGCGCCAGCAGCCCCGGACTAGCGGTGAACACCGGGGAGCTGTTTTTT. V usage is TRBV5-1 and J usage is TRBJ2-2, with TRBD2 matching 10 bases. Germline loops: CDR1 SGHRS, CDR2 YFSETQ. Germline trimming cut 4 bases from V and 1 base from J; bases unmatched to any gene: 4. The CDR3 sequence is 16 residues long.

There are a few counts of this clone. The chain is built from TRBV23-1 and TRBJ1-2, with 10 bases that match TRBD1. TRBV23-1 is identified as an open reading frame with a role that is uncertain. CDR3 length: 13 residues. The V gene end was trimmed by 4 bases and the J gene end by 8 bases; junction bases not matched to a gene: 4. CDR3 bases: TGCGCCAGCAGTCGGACAGGGGGAAGCGGCTACACCTTC. Its translation is CASSRTGGSGYTF.

The V gene is TRBV27, the J gene TRBJ1-1; possible D gene TRBD1, 6 bases. CDR3 length: 14 amino acids. V was clipped by 10 bases and J by 0 bases, with 15 bases between them. Germline V CDR1 and CDR2: MNHEY, SMNVEV (reference sequence). CDR3 region: CATRSGTLNTEAFF. The CDR3 DNA sequence: TGTGCCACTCGATCCGGGACACTGAACACTGAAGCTTTCTTT.

The chain employs TRBV28 and TRBJ2-1; maybe TRBD2 (6 bases). The CDR3 contains 17 residues. V lost 3 bases and J 2 bases, leaving 17 bases between the germline ends. Germline V gives CDR1 MDHEN, CDR2 SYDVKM. The CDR3 nucleotides read TGTGCCAGCAGTTTCCCCCCCGGGAGACGCACCTACAATGAGCAGTTCTTC. It encodes CASSFPPGRRTYNEQFF.

The genes are TRBV7-2 and TRBJ2-1, with TRBD2 identical over 16 bases. The CDR3 is 17 amino acids. The J segment lost 9 bases and the V segment lost 5 bases, leaving 10 bases of the junction unmatched. Germline CDR1 and CDR2: SGHTA and FQGNSA. The CDR3 sequence is CASSHSPGLAGGGEQFF. The CDR3 nucleotides are TGTGCCAGCAGCCATTCCCCGGGACTAGCGGGAGGGGGTGAGCAGTTCTTC.

This clone has a handful of counts. The chain is built from TRBV11-3 and TRBJ1-1; D possibly corresponds to TRBD1 (6 bases). Germline V gene lookup returns CDR1 SGHNT and CDR2 YENEEA. The CDR3 totals 12 residues. V was trimmed by 6 bases and J by 4 bases, leaving 9 bases between them. In DNA form, the CDR3 reads TGTGCCAGCAGTATGGGGGCCACTGAAGCTTTCTTT. Translating gives CASSMGATEAFF.

The genes are TRBV11-2 and TRBJ2-1, with D possibly TRBD2 on 5 matching bases. The CDR3 extends over 16 amino acids. Looked up from germline, CDR1 is SGHAT and CDR2 is FQNNGV. Trimming shortened V by 5 bases and J by 4 bases, and 18 bases separated the two germline ends. The CDR3 region has the DNA TGTGCCAGCAGCCCAGAGGGAGCGCCCTTTTACAATGAGCAGTTCTTC. Translating it yields CASSPEGAPFYNEQFF.

The V gene is TRBV7-9, the J gene TRBJ1-1; the D is unclear. V dropped 1 base and J dropped 1 base, with 10 bases sitting between them. Per germline, CDR1 SEHNR and CDR2 FQNEAQ (reference sequence). There are 15 residues in the CDR3. CDR3 residues: CASSLDEGANTEAFF. The CDR3 DNA follows: TGTGCCAGCAGCTTAGATGAGGGTGCGAACACTGAAGCTTTCTTT.

The genes are TRBV5-8 and TRBJ2-5; D not certain. V was shortened by 0 bases and J by 4 bases, with 4 bases between the two germline ends. CDR3 length: 12 residues. From germline, CDR1 is SGHTS and CDR2 YDEGEE. CDR3 region: CASSLARETQYF. CDR3 sequence (DNA): TGTGCCAGCAGCTTGGCCAGAGAGACCCAGTACTTC.

The rearrangement links TRBV28 to TRBJ2-1; D ambiguous. V was cut by 6 bases and J by 2 bases, with 17 bases left in between. The CDR3 spans 16 residues. The germline CDR1 and CDR2 sequences are MDHEN and SYDVKM. The CDR3 bases are TGTGCCAGCAGCTGGGCCCCCCTGTCTCCCTACAATGAGCAGTTCTTC. It translates to CASSWAPLSPYNEQFF.

The V and J genes are TRBV2 and TRBJ2-5, with 8 bases that match TRBD1. The CDR3 totals 16 residues. The V gene's germline CDR1 is SNHLY and CDR2 FYNNEI. V dropped 5 bases and J dropped 7; count of bases not matched to a gene: 15. The CDR3 DNA reads TGTGCCAGCAGTTCCTTATCGGGACAGGTTATAGGGACCCAGTACTTC. Protein: CASSSLSGQVIGTQYF.

The chain uses TRBV12-3 or TRBV12-4 and TRBJ2-7; the D is unclear. The CDR3 covers 13 residues. Trimming took off 3 bases at V and 2 bases at J, with 8 bases between the two ends. The CDR3 DNA sequence: TGTGCCAGCAGTTTCGGAGAACCCTACGAGCAGTACGTC. It yields the protein CASSFGEPYEQYV.

The chain employs TRBV6-1 and TRBJ1-1, with 9 bases lining up with TRBD1. The CDR3 runs 15 residues. V was pared by 2 bases and J by 5 bases, with 6 bases of the junction left unmatched. Germline lookup yields CDR1 MNHNS and CDR2 SASEGT. CDR3 in amino acids: CASSELQGAETEAFF. CDR3 coding DNA: TGTGCCAGCAGTGAACTACAGGGGGCTGAAACTGAAGCTTTCTTT.

The chain links TRBV28 to TRBJ2-7, with TRBD2 as a possible D gene (6 bases). Trimming cost V 5 bases and J 3 bases, with 14 bases left between them. Germline V CDR1 and CDR2: MDHEN, SYDVKM. The CDR3 extends over 14 amino acids. CDR3 amino acids: CASSPRISGYEQYF. Written as DNA, the CDR3 is TGTGCCAGCAGTCCCCGGATTAGCGGCTACGAGCAGTACTTC.